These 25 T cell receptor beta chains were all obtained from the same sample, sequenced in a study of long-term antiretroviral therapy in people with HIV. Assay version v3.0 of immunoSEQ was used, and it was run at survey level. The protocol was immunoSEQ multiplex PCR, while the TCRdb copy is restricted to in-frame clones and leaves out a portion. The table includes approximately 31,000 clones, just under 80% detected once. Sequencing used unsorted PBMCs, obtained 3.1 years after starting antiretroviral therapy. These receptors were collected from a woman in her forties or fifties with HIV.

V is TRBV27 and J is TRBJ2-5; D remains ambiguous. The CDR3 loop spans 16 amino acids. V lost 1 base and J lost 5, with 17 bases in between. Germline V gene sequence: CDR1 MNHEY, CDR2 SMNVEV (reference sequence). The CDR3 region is CASSLYPGDPSETQYF. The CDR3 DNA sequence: TGTGCCAGCAGTTTATATCCGGGTGACCCCTCGGAGACCCAGTACTTC.

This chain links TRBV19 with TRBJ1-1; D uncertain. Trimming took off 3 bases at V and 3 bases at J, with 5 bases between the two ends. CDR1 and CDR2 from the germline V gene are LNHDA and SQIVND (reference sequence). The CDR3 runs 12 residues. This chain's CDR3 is CASSIIDTEAFF. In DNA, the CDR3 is TGTGCCAGTAGTATCATCGACACTGAAGCTTTCTTT.

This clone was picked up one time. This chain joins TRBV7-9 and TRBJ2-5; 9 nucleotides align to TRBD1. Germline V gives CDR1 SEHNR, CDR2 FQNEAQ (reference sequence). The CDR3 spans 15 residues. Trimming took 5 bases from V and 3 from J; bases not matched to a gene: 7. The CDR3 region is CASSRGDREKETQYF. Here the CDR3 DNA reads TGTGCCAGCAGCAGGGGGGACAGGGAGAAAGAGACCCAGTACTTC.

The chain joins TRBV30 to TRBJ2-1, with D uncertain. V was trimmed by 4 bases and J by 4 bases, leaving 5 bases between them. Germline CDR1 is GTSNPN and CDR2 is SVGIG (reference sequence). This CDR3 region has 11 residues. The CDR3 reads CAWTGYNEQFF. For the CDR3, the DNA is TGTGCCTGGACGGGTTACAATGAGCAGTTCTTC.

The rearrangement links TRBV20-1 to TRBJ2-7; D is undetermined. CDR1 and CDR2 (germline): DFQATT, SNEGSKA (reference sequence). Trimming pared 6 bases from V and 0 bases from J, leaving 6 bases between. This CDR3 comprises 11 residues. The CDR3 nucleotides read TGCAGTGCAGAGAGCTCCTACGAGCAGTACGTC. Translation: CSAESSYEQYV.

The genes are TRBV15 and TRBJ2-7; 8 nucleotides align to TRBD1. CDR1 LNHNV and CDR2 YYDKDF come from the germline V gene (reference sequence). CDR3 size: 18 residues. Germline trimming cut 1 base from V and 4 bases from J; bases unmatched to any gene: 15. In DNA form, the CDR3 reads TGTGCCACCAGCAGAGCTAGGGCCATCGGGACAGGCGAGTACGAGCAGTACGTC. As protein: CATSRARAIGTGEYEQYV.

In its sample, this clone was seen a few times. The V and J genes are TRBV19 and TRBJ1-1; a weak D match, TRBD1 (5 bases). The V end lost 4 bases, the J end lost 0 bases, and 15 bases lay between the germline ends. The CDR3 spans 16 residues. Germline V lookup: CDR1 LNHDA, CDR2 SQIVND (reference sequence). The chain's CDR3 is CASSRGRDLVNTEAFF. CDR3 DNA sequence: TGTGCCAGTAGTAGAGGGCGGGACCTGGTGAACACTGAAGCTTTCTTT.

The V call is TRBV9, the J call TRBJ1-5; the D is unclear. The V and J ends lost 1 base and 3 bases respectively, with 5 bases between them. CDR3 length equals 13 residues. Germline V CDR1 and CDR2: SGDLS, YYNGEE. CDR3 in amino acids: CASSVNTNQPQHF. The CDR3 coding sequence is TGTGCCAGCAGCGTAAATACCAATCAGCCCCAGCATTTT.

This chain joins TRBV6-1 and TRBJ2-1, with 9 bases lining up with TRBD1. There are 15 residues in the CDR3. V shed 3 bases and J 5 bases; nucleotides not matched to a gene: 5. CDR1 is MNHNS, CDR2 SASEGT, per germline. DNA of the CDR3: TGTGCCAGCAGTGACCGGGACAGGGTCCACAATGAGCAGTTCTTC. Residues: CASSDRDRVHNEQFF.

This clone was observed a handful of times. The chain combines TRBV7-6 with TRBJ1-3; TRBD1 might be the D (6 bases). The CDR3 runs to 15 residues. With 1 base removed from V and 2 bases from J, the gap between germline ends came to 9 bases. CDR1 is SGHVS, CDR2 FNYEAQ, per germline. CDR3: CASSLGAGAGNTIYF. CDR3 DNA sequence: TGTGCCAGCAGCTTAGGGGCAGGGGCTGGAAACACCATATATTTT.

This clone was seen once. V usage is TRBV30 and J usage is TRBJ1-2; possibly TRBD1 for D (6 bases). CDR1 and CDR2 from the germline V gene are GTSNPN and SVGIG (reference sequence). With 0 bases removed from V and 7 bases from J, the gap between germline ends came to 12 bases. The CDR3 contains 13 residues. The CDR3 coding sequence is TGTGCCTGGAGTGTACTGGGGGGCGGTGGCTACACCTTC. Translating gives CAWSVLGGGGYTF. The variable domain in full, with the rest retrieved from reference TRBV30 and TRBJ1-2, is SQTIHQWPATLVQPVGSPLSLECTVEGTSNPNLYWYRQAAGRGLQLLFYSVGIGQISSEVPQNLSASRPQDRQFILSSKKLLLSDSGFYLCAWSVLGGGGYTFGSGTRLTVV.

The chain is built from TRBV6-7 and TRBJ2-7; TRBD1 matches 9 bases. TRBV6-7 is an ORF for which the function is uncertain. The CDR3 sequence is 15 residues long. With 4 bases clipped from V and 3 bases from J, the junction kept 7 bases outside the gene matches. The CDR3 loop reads CASSSGTGNYYEQYV. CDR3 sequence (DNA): TGTGCCAGCAGTTCCGGGACAGGGAATTACTACGAGCAGTACGTC.

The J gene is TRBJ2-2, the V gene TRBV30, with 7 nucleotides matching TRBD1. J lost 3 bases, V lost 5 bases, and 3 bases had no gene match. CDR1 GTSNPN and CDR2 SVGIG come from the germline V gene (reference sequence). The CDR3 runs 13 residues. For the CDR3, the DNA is TGTGCCTGGGACAGGGTTGACACCGGGGAGCTGTTTTTT. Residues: CAWDRVDTGELFF.

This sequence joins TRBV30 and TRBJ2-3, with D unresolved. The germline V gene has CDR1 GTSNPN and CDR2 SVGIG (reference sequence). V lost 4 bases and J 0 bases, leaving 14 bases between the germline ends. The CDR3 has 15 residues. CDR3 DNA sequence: TGTGCCTGGAACAAAGAAGGCTTTAGCACAGATACGCAGTATTTT. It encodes CAWNKEGFSTDTQYF.

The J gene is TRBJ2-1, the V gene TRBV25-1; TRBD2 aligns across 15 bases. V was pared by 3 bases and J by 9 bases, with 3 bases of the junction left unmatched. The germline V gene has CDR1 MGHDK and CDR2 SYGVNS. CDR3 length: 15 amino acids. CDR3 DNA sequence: TGTGCCAGCAGTGATCGGACTAGCGGGGGGGCTGAGCAGTTCTTC. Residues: CASSDRTSGGAEQFF.

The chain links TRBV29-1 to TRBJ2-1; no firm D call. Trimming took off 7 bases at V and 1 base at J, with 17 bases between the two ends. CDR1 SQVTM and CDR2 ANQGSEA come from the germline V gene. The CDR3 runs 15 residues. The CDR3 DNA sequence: TGCAGCGGCGTGGGGTTCCGGAAGTCCTACAATGAGCAGTTCTTC. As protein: CSGVGFRKSYNEQFF.

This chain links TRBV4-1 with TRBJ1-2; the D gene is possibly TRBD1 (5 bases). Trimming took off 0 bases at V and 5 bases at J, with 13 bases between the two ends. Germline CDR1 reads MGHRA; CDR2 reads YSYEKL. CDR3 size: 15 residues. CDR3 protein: CASSQDGGDLYGYTF. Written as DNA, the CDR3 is TGCGCCAGCAGCCAAGATGGGGGGGACTTATATGGCTACACCTTC.

CDR3 region: CASSLRGAKNIQYF. CDR3 coding DNA: TGTGCCAGCAGTTTAAGGGGGGCCAAAAACATTCAGTACTTC. The chain recombines TRBV27 with TRBJ2-4; D is possibly TRBD1 (6 bases). V shed 2 bases and J shed 1 base, with 6 bases lying between them. This CDR3 has 14 residues. Germline CDR1 reads MNHEY; CDR2 reads SMNVEV (reference sequence).

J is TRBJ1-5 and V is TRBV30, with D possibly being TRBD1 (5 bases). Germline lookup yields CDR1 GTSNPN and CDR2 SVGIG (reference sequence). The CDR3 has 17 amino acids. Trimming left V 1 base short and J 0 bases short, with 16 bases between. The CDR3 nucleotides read TGTGCCTGGAGTGGGTCCGGGGCGCGGTATAGCAATCAGCCCCAGCATTTT. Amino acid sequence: CAWSGSGARYSNQPQHF.

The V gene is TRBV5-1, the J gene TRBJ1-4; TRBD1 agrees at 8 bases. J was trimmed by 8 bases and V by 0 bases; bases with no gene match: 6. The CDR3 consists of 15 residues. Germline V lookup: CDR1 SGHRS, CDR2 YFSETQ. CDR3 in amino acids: CASSLARTGYEKLFF. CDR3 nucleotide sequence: TGCGCCAGCAGCTTGGCGAGGACAGGGTACGAAAAACTGTTTTTT.

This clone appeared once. Here the CDR3 DNA reads TGCGCCAGCAGCTTGGCGGGACAGGGGATGAACACTGAAGCTTTCTTT. Translating it yields CASSLAGQGMNTEAFF. The rearrangement joins TRBV5-1 to TRBJ1-1; 10 bases map to TRBD1. Trimming took 0 bases from V and 0 from J; bases not matched to a gene: 2. In germline, CDR1 is SGHRS, CDR2 YFSETQ. CDR3 length: 16 amino acids.

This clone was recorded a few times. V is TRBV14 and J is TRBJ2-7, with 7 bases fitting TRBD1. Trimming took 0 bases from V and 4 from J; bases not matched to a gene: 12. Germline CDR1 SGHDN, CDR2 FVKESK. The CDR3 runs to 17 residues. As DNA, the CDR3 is TGTGCCAGCAGCCAAGACCCCTTTGGGACAGTGGGTTACGAGCAGTACTTC. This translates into CASSQDPFGTVGYEQYF.

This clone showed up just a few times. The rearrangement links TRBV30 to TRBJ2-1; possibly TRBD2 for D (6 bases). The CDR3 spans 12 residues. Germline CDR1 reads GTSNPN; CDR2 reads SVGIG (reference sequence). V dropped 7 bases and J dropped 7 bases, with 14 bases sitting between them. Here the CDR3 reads CASYSGRNEQFF. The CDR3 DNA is TGTGCCTCGTACAGTGGGAGGAATGAGCAGTTCTTC.

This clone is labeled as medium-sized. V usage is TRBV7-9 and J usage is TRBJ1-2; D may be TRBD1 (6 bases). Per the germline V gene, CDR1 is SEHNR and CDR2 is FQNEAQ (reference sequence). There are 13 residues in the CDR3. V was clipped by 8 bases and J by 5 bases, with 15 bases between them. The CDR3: CASGGQGLYGYTF. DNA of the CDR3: TGTGCCAGCGGGGGGCAGGGGCTGTATGGCTACACCTTC.

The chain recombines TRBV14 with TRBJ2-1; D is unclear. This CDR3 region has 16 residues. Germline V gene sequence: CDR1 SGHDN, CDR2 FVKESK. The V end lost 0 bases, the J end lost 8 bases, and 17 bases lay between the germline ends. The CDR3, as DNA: TGTGCCAGCAGCCAAGATCTTTCCCTCGTAAGGGATGAGCAGTTCTTC. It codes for CASSQDLSLVRDEQFF.